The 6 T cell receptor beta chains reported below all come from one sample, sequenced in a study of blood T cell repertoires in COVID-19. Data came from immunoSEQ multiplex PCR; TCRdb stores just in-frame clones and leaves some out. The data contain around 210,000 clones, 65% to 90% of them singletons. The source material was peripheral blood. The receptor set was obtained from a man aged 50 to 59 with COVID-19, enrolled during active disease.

This CDR3 reads CATSALGGGARDTQYF. CDR3 nucleotides: TGTGCCACCAGTGCCCTAGGAGGGGGGGCCAGAGATACGCAGTATTTT. The chain links TRBV24-1 to TRBJ2-3; D might be TRBD2 (7 bases). This CDR3 has 16 residues. From germline, CDR1 is KGHDR and CDR2 SFDVKD. Trimming cost V 5 bases and J 5 bases, with 19 bases left between them.

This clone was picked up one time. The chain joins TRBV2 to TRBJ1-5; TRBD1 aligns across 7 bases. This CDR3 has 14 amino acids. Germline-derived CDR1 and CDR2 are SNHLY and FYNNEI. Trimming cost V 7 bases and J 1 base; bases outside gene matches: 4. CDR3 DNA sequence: TGTGCCAGCACTGAGACAGGGAGCAATCAGCCCCAGCATTTT. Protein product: CASTETGSNQPQHF.

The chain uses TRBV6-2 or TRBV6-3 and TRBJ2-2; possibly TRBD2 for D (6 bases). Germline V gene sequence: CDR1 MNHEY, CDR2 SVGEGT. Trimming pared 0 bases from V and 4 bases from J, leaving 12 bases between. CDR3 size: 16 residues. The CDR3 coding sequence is TGTGCCAGCAGTTACTCTGGTGGAGCGGGCACCGGGGAGCTGTTTTTT. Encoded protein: CASSYSGGAGTGELFF.

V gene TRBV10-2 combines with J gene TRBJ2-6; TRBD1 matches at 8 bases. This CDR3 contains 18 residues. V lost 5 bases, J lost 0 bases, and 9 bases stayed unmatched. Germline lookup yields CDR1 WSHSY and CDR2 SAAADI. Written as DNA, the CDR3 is TGCGCCAGCAGTACTGCCGGGACAGGCATCTCTGGGGCCAACGTCCTGACTTTC. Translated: CASSTAGTGISGANVLTF.

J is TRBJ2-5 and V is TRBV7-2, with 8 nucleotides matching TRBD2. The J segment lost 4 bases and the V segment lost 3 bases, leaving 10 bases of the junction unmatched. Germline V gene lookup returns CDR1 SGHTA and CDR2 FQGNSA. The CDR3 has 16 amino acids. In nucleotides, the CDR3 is TGTGCCAGCAGCTTTTCACGGGGGGGCCGCGGAGAGACCCAGTACTTC. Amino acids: CASSFSRGGRGETQYF.

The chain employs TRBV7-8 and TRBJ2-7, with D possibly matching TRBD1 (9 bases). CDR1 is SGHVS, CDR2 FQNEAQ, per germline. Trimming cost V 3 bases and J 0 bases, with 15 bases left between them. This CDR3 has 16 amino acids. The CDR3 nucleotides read TGTGCCAGCAGCTTTAGCGGGACAGGGATCTCCTACGAGCAGTACTTC. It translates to CASSFSGTGISYEQYF.